These 27 T cell receptor beta chains were all obtained from the same sample, sequenced in a study of blood T cells in healthy people across ages. Primers used in a second PCR of about 7 to 11 cycles were a sample-barcoded 5' primer and a J-beta primer mix. One entry per CDR3 protein results from TCRdb running MiXCR on the 5' RACE reads. Altogether 800,000 or so distinct CDR3 sequences are present, about 46% being singletons, with the ten largest covering around 18%. Sequencing input: blood. The receptors were sampled from a man older than 75 in good health.

The genes are TRBV6-2 or TRBV6-3 and TRBJ2-1; TRBD2 aligns across 8 bases. The CDR3 totals 15 residues. CDR1 and CDR2 from the germline V gene are MNHEY and SVGEGT. Trimming cost V 6 bases and J 11 bases; bases outside gene matches: 15. The chain's CDR3 is CASRSLAGGREKQFF. The CDR3 DNA follows: TGTGCCAGCAGATCCCTTGCGGGAGGAAGAGAAAAGCAGTTCTTC.

The rearrangement links TRBV12-3 or TRBV12-4 to TRBJ1-5; no reliable D call. Deletions cut 3 bases from V and 0 bases from J, with 9 bases between. The CDR3 has 15 amino acids. DNA of the CDR3: TGTGCCAGCAGTTTCGGGCAGTATAGCAATCAGCCCCAGCATTTT. This sequence encodes CASSFGQYSNQPQHF.

V is TRBV5-1 and J is TRBJ1-1, with 7 bases that match TRBD1. Germline trimming cut 1 base from V and 5 bases from J; bases unmatched to any gene: 11. The CDR3 extends over 16 amino acids. Germline CDR1 SGHRS, CDR2 YFSETQ. CDR3: CASSLNLQGIKTEAFF. For the CDR3, the DNA is TGCGCCAGCAGCTTGAACCTACAGGGGATTAAAACTGAAGCTTTCTTT.

This sequence joins TRBV18 and TRBJ2-7; 8 positions match TRBD1. V lost 4 bases and J lost 0; bases outside the gene matches: 5. The germline CDR1 and CDR2 sequences are KGHSH and LQKENI. This CDR3 region has 15 residues. CDR3 bases: TGTGCCAGCTCACGACGAACAGGGGGCTCCTACGAGCAGTACTTC. Encoded protein: CASSRRTGGSYEQYF. Full variable domain (outside the CDR3, taken from reference TRBV18 and TRBJ2-7): NAGVMQNPRHLVRRRGQEARLRCSPMKGHSHVYWYRQLPEEGLKFMVYLQKENIIDESGMPKERFSAEFPKEGPSILRIQQVVRGDSAAYFCASSRRTGGSYEQYFGPGTRLTVT.

The rearrangement joins TRBV2 to TRBJ2-3, with TRBD2 as a possible D gene (6 bases). Trimming took off 5 bases at V and 3 bases at J, with 9 bases between the two ends. Germline CDR1 reads SNHLY; CDR2 reads FYNNEI. The CDR3 length is 13 residues. The CDR3 is CASSKDYTDTQYF. CDR3 sequence (DNA): TGTGCCAGCAGTAAGGACTATACAGATACGCAGTATTTT.

V gene TRBV28 combines with J gene TRBJ1-4; D remains ambiguous. V lost 2 bases and J lost 4, with 8 bases in between. The CDR3 is made up of 14 amino acids. CDR1 and CDR2 (germline): MDHEN, SYDVKM. The CDR3 region is CASSLGQDNEKLFF. CDR3 in DNA: TGTGCCAGCAGTTTAGGCCAGGATAATGAAAAACTGTTTTTT.

In this sample, this clonotype turned up a few times. This rearrangement joins TRBV28 to TRBJ2-1; 11 positions agree with TRBD1. This CDR3 has 15 residues. The germline CDR1 and CDR2 sequences are MDHEN and SYDVKM. The junction had 5 bases not matched to a gene; V was cut back by 6 bases and J by 4 bases. The CDR3 bases are TGTGCCAGCAGGCCGGGACAGGGGGATTACAATGAGCAGTTCTTC. Encoded protein: CASRPGQGDYNEQFF.

As concerns this clonotype: At one of its ends the junction is not consistent with the germline gene, which may arise from a read error. The gene calls are TRBV20-1 and TRBJ2-5; 8 nucleotides line up with TRBD2. This CDR3 is 14 amino acids long. Per the germline V gene, CDR1 is DFQATT and CDR2 is SNEGSKA (reference sequence). DNA for the CDR3: TGCAGTGCCAAACCAGCGGGGGTGGGAGAGACTCAGTACTTC. As protein: CSAKPAGVGETQYF.

The V gene is TRBV11-1, the J gene TRBJ2-3; D possibly corresponds to TRBD2 (6 bases). CDR3 length: 15 residues. Looked up from germline, CDR1 is SGHAT and CDR2 is FQDESV (reference sequence). Trimming left V 5 bases short and J 1 base short, with 13 bases between. CDR3 loop: CASSTAGLRTDTQYF. Here the CDR3 DNA reads TGTGCCAGCAGCACTGCGGGACTCCGCACAGATACGCAGTATTTT.

J is TRBJ2-7 and V is TRBV7-2, with a tentative D call TRBD1 (5 bases). Germline V lookup: CDR1 SGHTA, CDR2 FQGNSA. Trimming took 1 base from V and 1 from J, leaving 17 bases between them. CDR3 length equals 17 residues. The CDR3 here is CASSLVGIGHLSYEQYF. The DNA for the CDR3 is TGTGCCAGCAGCTTAGTAGGTATCGGACACTTATCCTACGAGCAGTACTTC.

The chain is built from TRBV28 and TRBJ1-1; 8 bases are a match to TRBD1. Germline V gene lookup returns CDR1 MDHEN and CDR2 SYDVKM. Trimming took 6 bases from V and 8 from J; bases not matched to a gene: 2. The CDR3 has 11 residues. CDR3 region: CASRGQAEAFF. CDR3 bases: TGTGCCAGCAGGGGACAGGCCGAAGCTTTCTTT. Together with reference TRBV28 and TRBJ1-1, the CDR3 gives the full variable domain: DVKVTQSSRYLVKRTGEKVFLECVQDMDHENMFWYRQDPGLGLRLIYFSYDVKMKEKGDIPEGYSVSREKKERFSLILESASTNQTSMYLCASRGQAEAFFGQGTRLTVV.

The chain carries TRBV9 and TRBJ2-7; 8 bases agree with TRBD1. The V segment lost 4 bases and the J segment 5 bases; nucleotides outside the gene matches: 11. The CDR3 loop spans 15 amino acids. The germline CDR1 and CDR2 sequences are SGDLS and YYNGEE. The CDR3 nucleotides are TGTGCCAGCAGCCCAAGGACAGGGAGGCGTCACGAGCAGTACTTC. Translated, it gives CASSPRTGRRHEQYF.

This clonotype was counted a few times. The rearrangement links TRBV27 to TRBJ2-1; no clear D gene. This CDR3 region has 11 residues. V was clipped by 4 bases and J by 10 bases, with 8 bases between them. From germline, CDR1 is MNHEY and CDR2 SMNVEV (reference sequence). Written as DNA, the CDR3 is TGTGCCAGCAGTTCTGAGTACGAGCAGTTCTTC. Its translation is CASSSEYEQFF.

On this clonotype itself: One end of the junction fails to match germline, which may point to a read error. In DNA, the CDR3 is TGTGCCAGTGGTATTGTGGAGCTTGGGGCCAACGTCCTGACTTTC. Residues: CASGIVELGANVLTF. This chain links TRBV19 with TRBJ2-6; D remains unclear. This CDR3 comprises 15 residues. Germline V CDR1 and CDR2: LNHDA, SQIVND (reference sequence). Full variable domain (outside the CDR3, taken from reference TRBV19 and TRBJ2-6): DGGITQSPKYLFRKEGQNVTLSCEQNLNHDAMYWYRQDPGQGLRLIYYSQIVNDFQKGDIAEGYSVSREKKESFPLTVTSAQKNPTAFYLCASGIVELGANVLTFGAGSRLTVL.

This clonotype was picked up one time. CDR3 in amino acids: CATSDLRHGTSFNEQFF. CDR3 in DNA: TGTGCCACCAGTGATCTACGACACGGGACTAGCTTCAATGAGCAGTTCTTC. The chain is built from TRBV24-1 and TRBJ2-1; 9 bases line up with TRBD2. CDR3 length: 17 residues. J lost 6 bases, V lost 3 bases, and 11 bases had no gene match. CDR1 KGHDR and CDR2 SFDVKD come from the germline V gene.

The CDR3 DNA follows: TGTGCCGGCTCCCCACGAGGGGGGCCAGATACGCAGTATTTT. Translated: CAGSPRGGPDTQYF. The rearrangement links TRBV9 to TRBJ2-3; either TRBD1 or TRBD2 may fit D (6 bases each). The CDR3 length is 14 residues. Germline lookup yields CDR1 SGDLS and CDR2 YYNGEE. Trimming took 10 bases from V and 4 from J, leaving 19 bases between them.

The V call is TRBV20-1, the J call TRBJ2-5, with D possibly being TRBD1 (5 bases). The end of the DNA aligns better with TRBJ2-7, so the J call may be wrong. The CDR3 has 14 amino acids. Germline V lookup: CDR1 DFQATT, CDR2 SNEGSKA (reference sequence). The CDR3 DNA reads TGCAGTGCGGAGCACAGGAGTTCTGCCTACGAGCAGTACTTC. Amino acids: CSAEHRSSAYEQYF.

The V and J genes are TRBV30 and TRBJ2-7; D ambiguous. Germline values: CDR1 GTSNPN, CDR2 SVGIG (reference sequence). V lost 1 base to trimming and J lost 7 bases, with 14 bases between them. The CDR3 spans 13 residues. The CDR3 bases are TGTGCCTGGAGTGCCCACTCCTACAATGAGCAGTACTTC. Protein product: CAWSAHSYNEQYF. The whole variable domain, filled in from reference TRBV30 and TRBJ2-7, reads SQTIHQWPATLVQPVGSPLSLECTVEGTSNPNLYWYRQAAGRGLQLLFYSVGIGQISSEVPQNLSASRPQDRQFILSSKKLLLSDSGFYLCAWSAHSYNEQYFGPGTRLTVT.

Remarks on this clonotype: This may arise from a read error, as a much more abundant clone is one base away. The chain recombines TRBV20-1 with TRBJ1-2, with 7 bases matching TRBD1. This CDR3 is 15 amino acids long. Germline V gene data show CDR1 as DFQATT and CDR2 as SNEGSKA (reference sequence). Unmatched junction bases numbered 11, after V lost 4 bases and J lost 3 bases. The CDR3: CSATSTGDGYYGYTF. The CDR3 DNA follows: TGCAGTGCTACATCTACAGGGGACGGTTACTATGGCTACACCTTC.

This clonotype was detected only a few times. The genes are TRBV5-1 and TRBJ2-7; the D is unclear. Germline CDR1 and CDR2: SGHRS and YFSETQ. The length of the CDR3 is 16 residues. V gave up 2 bases and J gave up 0 bases, with 15 bases separating them. As DNA, the CDR3 is TGCGCCAGCAGCTTCGGGCTCCGCCCGAGCTCCTACGAGCAGTACTTC. Amino acids: CASSFGLRPSSYEQYF.

This chain joins TRBV6-1 and TRBJ2-1, with 8 positions matching TRBD2. The germline gives CDR1 MNHNS, CDR2 SASEGT. CDR3 length equals 16 residues. V was pared by 4 bases and J by 4 bases, with 9 bases of the junction left unmatched. CDR3 bases: TGTGCCAGCAGTGGCGCACTAGCGGAACAATACAATGAGCAGTTCTTC. Amino acids: CASSGALAEQYNEQFF.

This clonotype was counted a single time. The chain links TRBV3-1 to TRBJ1-2; 7 positions agree with TRBD1. Germline assignment: CDR1 LGHDT and CDR2 YNNKEL (reference sequence). V trimming: 4 bases; J trimming: 1 base; junction bases outside the gene matches: 9. The CDR3 contains 16 residues. DNA of the CDR3: TGTGCCAGCAGCCGTCGAACGGGACAGAGTAACTATGGCTACACCTTC. Amino acid sequence: CASSRRTGQSNYGYTF.

This clonotype appeared a few times. The chain couples TRBV5-1 to TRBJ2-3; D is undetermined. Per the germline V gene, CDR1 is SGHRS and CDR2 is YFSETQ. Trimming removed 5 bases at V and 0 bases at J, with 13 bases between. The CDR3 extends over 15 amino acids. The CDR3 loop is CASRRDVASTDTQYF. The CDR3 DNA reads as TGCGCCAGCAGACGAGATGTGGCTAGCACAGATACGCAGTATTTT.

The chain joins TRBV20-1 to TRBJ2-3; 10 positions match TRBD2. Germline trimming cut 6 bases from V and 6 bases from J; bases unmatched to any gene: 12. CDR3 length: 15 residues. Germline-derived CDR1 and CDR2 are DFQATT and SNEGSKA (reference sequence). As DNA, the CDR3 is TGCAGTGCCACCACGGGGACTAGCGCGGAGGATACGCAGTATTTT. This codes for CSATTGTSAEDTQYF.

This clonotype was picked up many times. The J gene is TRBJ2-1, the V gene TRBV7-2, with TRBD2 matching over 9 bases. Unmatched junction bases numbered 5, after V lost 8 bases and J lost 6 bases. Looked up from germline, CDR1 is SGHTA and CDR2 is FQGNSA. This CDR3 comprises 13 residues. The CDR3 nucleotides are TGTGCCAGCGGGACTAGCTATTCCAATGAGCAGTTCTTC. This sequence encodes CASGTSYSNEQFF.

This clonotype has more than one count but fewer than ten. The chain has TRBV3-1 and TRBJ2-4, with D tentatively TRBD2 (5 bases). CDR1 and CDR2 from the germline V gene are LGHDT and YNNKEL (reference sequence). This CDR3 contains 16 residues. V was pared by 5 bases and J by 3 bases, with 17 bases between. CDR3 sequence (DNA): TGTGCCAGCAGCGAACTAGTTTACTCCGACAAAAACATTCAGTACTTC. Translated: CASSELVYSDKNIQYF.

The table lists this clonotype with many counts. The CDR3 region has the DNA TGTGCCAGCAGAAAAAACACCGGGACAACCTATGGCTACACCTTC. Translation gives CASRKNTGTTYGYTF. The chain joins TRBV6-5 to TRBJ1-2; tentatively, D is TRBD1 (6 bases). Germline CDR1 and CDR2: MNHEY and SVGAGI. The CDR3 covers 15 residues. The V and J ends lost 6 bases and 4 bases respectively, with 18 bases between them.